This T cell receptor (beta chain) was identified in a study of cytomegalovirus exposure and HLA in healthy donors. This clone was recorded only once. Generated by immunoSEQ multiplex PCR, the TCRdb table keeps only in-frame clones and is missing some. The data show 150,000 to 200,000 clones, roughly 84% seen once. The CDR3 contains 15 residues. V gave up 1 base and J gave up 6 bases, with 13 bases separating them. Germline-derived CDR1 and CDR2 are SGHTA and FQGNSA. The sequenced sample was PBMCs. The rearrangement links TRBV7-2 to TRBJ1-5, with a weak D call TRBD1 (5 bases). The sequence was collected from a man under 40 in good health and CMV-seropositive. For the CDR3, the DNA is TGTGCCAGCAGCTTAGAGTCGGGGGGAGTTCAGCCCCAGCATTTT. Translating gives CASSLESGGVQPQHF.